Listed below are T cell receptor beta chains from one sample, sequenced in a study of shared clonotypes between healthy human individuals. Assay used: immunoSEQ multiplex PCR; TCRdb lists only in-frame clones, some missing. The sample holds around 2.5 million clones, 90% to 95% seen once. The specimen sequenced was naive CD4+ T cells from PBMCs. All receptors come from a man aged 18 to 30 in good health. Some clones in this sample may be carry-over from other donors' samples. Each CDR3 is given with its conserved first and last residue. D genes are given only for firm matches. Clone size is shown for a subset of rows, as once, few, many or a class of expanded clone.

cdr3_aa,cdr3_nt,cdr3_length,clone_size,j_call,v_call,d_call
CASSLDLRSGVRTGELFF,TGTGCCAGCAGCTTAGATCTTAGGTCAGGGGTGAGGACCGGGGAGCTGTTTTTT,18,NA,TRBJ2-2,TRBV11-2,NA
CSDTGQGGWNEQFF,TGCAGCGATACGGGACAGGGAGGGTGGAATGAGCAGTTCTTC,14,once,TRBJ2-1,TRBV29-1,TRBD1
CAGRTGPYGYTF,TGTGCCGGCCGGACAGGCCCCTATGGCTACACCTTC,12,NA,TRBJ1-2,TRBV10-3,TRBD1
CASSPPTNEKLFF,TGCGCCAGCAGCCCCCCGACTAATGAAAAACTGTTTTTT,13,few,TRBJ1-4,TRBV5-1,NA
CASSVEMQLAVSYNEQFF,TGTGCCAGCAGCGTCGAAATGCAGCTAGCGGTTTCCTACAATGAGCAGTTCTTC,18,once,TRBJ2-1,TRBV7-9,TRBD2
CASSPRTGWKYEQYF,TGTGCCAGCTCACCACGGACGGGTTGGAAATACGAGCAGTACTTC,15,NA,TRBJ2-7,TRBV18,NA
CASSEGTGGGLADTQYF,TGTGCCAGCAGTGAAGGGACAGGAGGGGGCTTAGCAGATACGCAGTATTTT,17,NA,TRBJ2-3,TRBV6-1,NA
CASSQAPNSYEQYF,TGTGCCAGCAGCCAAGCTCCGAACTCCTACGAGCAGTACTTC,14,NA,TRBJ2-7,TRBV14,NA
CASSLTQIENTIYF,TGTGCCAGCAGTTTAACCCAGATAGAGAACACCATATATTTT,14,NA,TRBJ1-3,TRBV27,NA
CAISESGPNYGYTF,TGTGCCATCAGTGAGTCGGGACCTAACTATGGCTACACCTTC,14,NA,TRBJ1-2,TRBV10-3,NA
CASSYSHNQPQHF,TGTGCCAGCAGTTACTCGCACAATCAGCCCCAGCATTTT,13,NA,TRBJ1-5,TRBV6-5,NA
CASSVGTGSGSPLHF,TGTGCCAGCAGCGTTGGGACAGGGTCCGGTTCACCCCTCCACTTT,15,NA,TRBJ1-6,TRBV9,TRBD1
CASGTGRAFF,TGTGCCTCCGGGACAGGGCGAGCTTTCTTT,10,NA,TRBJ1-1,TRBV30,TRBD1
CASSPVLTAQTQYF,TGTGCCAGCAGCCCTGTCCTCACGGCACAGACCCAGTACTTC,14,NA,TRBJ2-5,TRBV14,NA
CSALKDGNTEAFF,TGCAGCGCCCTGAAAGACGGAAACACTGAAGCTTTCTTT,13,NA,TRBJ1-1,TRBV29-1,NA
CAGTGQGTEAFF,TGTGCCGGAACCGGACAGGGCACTGAAGCTTTCTTT,12,NA,TRBJ1-1,TRBV28,TRBD1
CASSSLDRMEGEKLFF,TGTGCCAGTAGTAGTCTTGACCGGATGGAAGGCGAAAAACTGTTTTTT,16,NA,TRBJ1-4,TRBV19,NA
CASSHVRGTQYF,TGCGCCAGCAGCCACGTCAGAGGGACCCAGTACTTC,12,NA,TRBJ2-5,TRBV4-1,NA
CAWSVGTSDQPQHF,TGTGCCTGGAGTGTTGGGACGTCGGATCAGCCCCAGCATTTT,14,few,TRBJ1-5,TRBV30,NA
CASSKRLAGDTDTQYF,TGTGCCAGTAGTAAAAGACTAGCGGGGGACACAGATACGCAGTATTTT,16,NA,TRBJ2-3,TRBV19,TRBD2
CASSSVRGGVQYF,TGTGCCAGCAGCTCCGTGAGGGGGGGGGTGCAGTATTTT,13,NA,TRBJ2-3,TRBV7-8,NA
CASSRTQGGDEKLFF,TGTGCCAGCAGCAGAACTCAGGGGGGAGATGAAAAACTGTTTTTT,15,NA,TRBJ1-4,TRBV5-5,TRBD1
CASSKGTGVEQYF,TGTGCCAGCAGTAAGGGGACAGGGGTCGAGCAGTACTTC,13,NA,TRBJ2-7,TRBV6-6,TRBD1
CASSISPGLAGTAYEQYF,TGTGCCAGCAGCATATCTCCGGGACTAGCGGGGACCGCCTACGAGCAGTACTTC,18,NA,TRBJ2-7,TRBV11-2,TRBD2
CASSLTGQPYGYTF,TGTGCCAGCAGTTTAACCGGACAGCCCTATGGCTACACCTTC,14,few,TRBJ1-2,TRBV28,NA
CASSQDANPINSPLHF,TGCGCCAGCAGCCAAGACGCAAACCCGATTAATTCACCCCTCCACTTT,16,NA,TRBJ1-6,TRBV4-3,NA
CASSGGLAGDNEQFF,TGTGCCAGCAGTGGGGGACTAGCGGGGGACAATGAGCAGTTCTTC,15,NA,TRBJ2-1,TRBV6-1,TRBD2
CASSLEAYNEQFF,TGTGCCAGCAGCTTAGAGGCCTACAATGAGCAGTTCTTC,13,few,TRBJ2-1,TRBV7-9,NA
CASSPPSKTPNTGELFF,TGTGCCAGCTCACCACCGTCAAAGACTCCGAACACCGGGGAGCTGTTTTTT,17,NA,TRBJ2-2,TRBV18,NA
CASSLAGGALPWVGYTF,TGTGCCAGCAGCTTAGCGGGGGGGGCGCTCCCCTGGGTGGGCTACACCTTC,17,NA,TRBJ1-2,TRBV7-2,NA
CASSQGQTNGYTF,TGTGCCAGCAGTCAGGGACAGACCAATGGCTACACCTTC,13,NA,TRBJ1-2,TRBV6-5,TRBD1
CASSLGAIGETQYF,TGTGCCAGCAGCTTAGGGGCGATTGGGGAGACCCAGTACTTC,14,once,TRBJ2-5,TRBV11-2,NA
CASSQDSSWLGRNTIYF,TGTGCCAGCAGCCAGGACAGCTCCTGGCTTGGGCGAAACACCATATATTTT,17,NA,TRBJ1-3,TRBV14,NA
CASRERGGTEAFF,TGTGCCAGCAGGGAACGGGGGGGCACTGAAGCTTTCTTT,13,NA,TRBJ1-1,TRBV6-1,NA
CASSSDSRYEQYF,TGTGCCAGCAGTAGCGACAGCCGCTACGAGCAGTACTTC,13,NA,TRBJ2-7,TRBV2,NA
CASSLQGNSPLHF,TGTGCCAGCAGTTTACAGGGGAATTCACCCCTCCACTTT,13,NA,TRBJ1-6,TRBV7-9,TRBD1
CAIGGTSYEQYF,TGTGCCATCGGAGGAACTAGCTACGAGCAGTACTTC,12,NA,TRBJ2-7,TRBV10-3,NA
CASSLPVSNQPQHF,TGTGCCAGCAGCTTACCAGTTAGCAATCAGCCCCAGCATTTT,14,NA,TRBJ1-5,TRBV7-8,NA